This T cell receptor beta chain was captured in a study of T cells in Graves' hyperthyroidism and ophthalmopathy. A patient was excluded if there was uncontrolled infection, other autoimmune disease, pregnancy or lactation. Authors of the study amplified TCR beta CDR3 regions from RNA transcripts. The HTBI primer set served for first-round RT-PCR of the TCR CDR3. TCRdb analysed the multiplex PCR reads with MiXCR anew, one entry per CDR3 protein. The sample lists 450,000 to 600,000 distinct CDR3 sequences, 14% seen once, with 14% in the top ten. Ten or more counts support this clonotype. The sample consisted of blood. The origin of this receptor is a woman between 35 and 50 years old with Graves' hyperthyroidism.

Here the CDR3 reads CSARDSRVGTGELFF. The CDR3, as DNA: TGCAGTGCTAGAGATTCAAGAGTTGGCACCGGGGAGCTGTTTTTT. V gene TRBV20-1 combines with J gene TRBJ2-2; D unclear. Germline lookup yields CDR1 DFQATT and CDR2 SNEGSKA (reference sequence). Trimming took off 0 bases at V and 4 bases at J, with 12 bases between the two ends. This CDR3 has 15 amino acids.